A selection of T cell receptor beta chains follows, all from one sample in a study of Ad26.COV2.S vaccination and SARS-CoV-2 variants. Sequenced by immunoSEQ multiplex PCR; TCRdb stores in-frame clones only, minus some. The profile shows fewer than 400,000 clones, about 82% of them singletons. The sample here was peripheral blood, taken in a trial of Ad26.COV2.S vaccine versus placebo. The receptor source for this set is a person between 18 and 59 years old who received the Ad26.COV2.S COVID-19 vaccine or a placebo. Each CDR3 is given with its conserved first and last residue. D genes are given only for firm matches. Clone size is shown for a subset of rows, as once, few, many or a class of expanded clone.

v_call: TRBV7-9
d_call: .
cdr3_length: 14
clone_size: few
j_call: TRBJ1-2
cdr3_aa: CASSLAGAGYGYTF
cdr3_nt: TGTGCCAGCAGCTTAGCAGGGGCCGGCTATGGCTACACCTTC

v_call: TRBV5-1
d_call: TRBD2
cdr3_length: 17
clone_size: .
j_call: TRBJ2-5
cdr3_aa: CASSSSGGARIGETQYF
cdr3_nt: TGCGCCAGCAGCTCTAGCGGGGGCGCTCGGATCGGGGAGACCCAGTACTTC

v_call: TRBV4-2
d_call: TRBD1
cdr3_length: 18
clone_size: .
j_call: TRBJ2-7
cdr3_aa: CASSQVTTPGTGFYEQYF
cdr3_nt: TGTGCCAGCAGCCAAGTCACAACCCCCGGGACAGGGTTTTACGAGCAGTACTTC

v_call: TRBV6-5
d_call: .
cdr3_length: 16
clone_size: .
j_call: TRBJ1-5
cdr3_aa: CASSYSSGSPNQPQHF
cdr3_nt: TGTGCCAGCAGTTACTCGTCAGGGAGCCCCAATCAGCCCCAGCATTTT

v_call: TRBV19
d_call: TRBD1
cdr3_length: 14
clone_size: .
j_call: TRBJ1-2
cdr3_aa: CASSIVTGDTGYTF
cdr3_nt: TGTGCCAGTAGTATAGTGACAGGGGATACTGGCTACACCTTC

v_call: TRBV7-2
d_call: .
cdr3_length: 15
clone_size: .
j_call: TRBJ2-3
cdr3_aa: CASSLAAARTDTQYF
cdr3_nt: TGTGCCAGCAGCTTAGCGGCGGCCCGCACAGATACGCAGTATTTT

v_call: TRBV30
d_call: .
cdr3_length: 14
clone_size: .
j_call: TRBJ1-4
cdr3_aa: CAWRPDARNEKLFF
cdr3_nt: TGTGCCTGGAGACCAGACGCCCGAAATGAAAAACTGTTTTTT

v_call: TRBV19
d_call: .
cdr3_length: 15
clone_size: .
j_call: TRBJ1-2
cdr3_aa: CASSIWDTTNYGYTF
cdr3_nt: TGTGCCAGTAGTATTTGGGACACTACTAACTATGGCTACACCTTC

v_call: TRBV30
d_call: .
cdr3_length: 14
clone_size: .
j_call: TRBJ2-2
cdr3_aa: CAWRESANTGELFF
cdr3_nt: TGTGCCTGGAGGGAGTCAGCGAACACCGGGGAGCTGTTTTTT

v_call: TRBV7-9
d_call: TRBD1
cdr3_length: 14
clone_size: .
j_call: TRBJ2-3
cdr3_aa: CASSFGQGADTQYF
cdr3_nt: TGTGCCAGCAGCTTTGGACAGGGTGCAGATACGCAGTATTTT

v_call: TRBV7-8
d_call: .
cdr3_length: 15
clone_size: once
j_call: TRBJ1-3
cdr3_aa: CASSRETRSGNTIYF
cdr3_nt: TGTGCCAGCAGCCGCGAAACCCGCTCTGGAAACACCATATATTTT

v_call: TRBV19
d_call: .
cdr3_length: 13
clone_size: .
j_call: TRBJ2-1
cdr3_aa: CATPDSQRSRQFF
cdr3_nt: TGTGCCACCCCGGACTCGCAACGGAGCCGGCAGTTCTTC

v_call: TRBV2
d_call: .
cdr3_length: 16
clone_size: .
j_call: TRBJ1-6
cdr3_aa: CASSEGRSSYNSPLHF
cdr3_nt: TGTGCCAGCAGTGAAGGACGGAGCTCCTATAATTCACCCCTCCACTTT

v_call: TRBV25-1
d_call: .
cdr3_length: 11
clone_size: .
j_call: TRBJ1-1
cdr3_aa: CVTREDSEAFF
cdr3_nt: TGTGTCACCCGAGAGGACAGTGAAGCTTTCTTT

v_call: TRBV7-2
d_call: .
cdr3_length: 14
clone_size: .
j_call: TRBJ1-4
cdr3_aa: CASSRGGSEEKLFF
cdr3_nt: TGTGCCAGCAGTAGGGGGGGATCGGAAGAAAAACTGTTTTTT

v_call: TRBV6-2/TRBV6-3
d_call: TRBD1
cdr3_length: 17
clone_size: .
j_call: TRBJ1-4
cdr3_aa: CASSEGDRGRRNEKLFF
cdr3_nt: TGTGCCAGCAGTGAGGGGGACAGGGGGCGCAGGAATGAAAAACTGTTTTTT

v_call: TRBV7-8
d_call: TRBD1
cdr3_length: 14
clone_size: .
j_call: TRBJ1-1
cdr3_aa: CASSSPTGKPEAFF
cdr3_nt: TGTGCCAGCAGCTCCCCGACAGGGAAGCCTGAAGCTTTCTTT

v_call: TRBV30
d_call: .
cdr3_length: 18
clone_size: .
j_call: TRBJ2-7
cdr3_aa: CAWSVSTSIYLGSYEQYF
cdr3_nt: TGTGCCTGGAGTGTCTCCACCTCGATTTACTTAGGCTCCTACGAGCAGTACTTC

v_call: TRBV30
d_call: TRBD1
cdr3_length: 15
clone_size: .
j_call: TRBJ1-2
cdr3_aa: CAWAYRDRDGYGYTF
cdr3_nt: TGTGCCTGGGCGTATCGGGACAGGGACGGCTATGGCTACACCTTC

v_call: TRBV10-3
d_call: .
cdr3_length: 16
clone_size: .
j_call: TRBJ1-2
cdr3_aa: CAISERQTGSNYGYTF
cdr3_nt: TGTGCCATCAGTGAACGACAGACAGGTTCTAACTATGGCTACACCTTC

v_call: TRBV21-1
d_call: .
cdr3_length: 17
clone_size: .
j_call: TRBJ1-6
cdr3_aa: CASSNGYRGQGDSPLHF
cdr3_nt: TGTGCCAGCAGCAATGGATATCGTGGGCAGGGCGATTCACCCCTCCACTTT

v_call: TRBV2
d_call: .
cdr3_length: 17
clone_size: .
j_call: TRBJ1-2
cdr3_aa: CASSVEGPSVLSYGYTF
cdr3_nt: TGTGCCAGCAGTGTAGAGGGTCCGTCCGTATTAAGCTATGGCTACACCTTC

v_call: TRBV12-3/TRBV12-4
d_call: .
cdr3_length: 11
clone_size: once
j_call: TRBJ2-1
cdr3_aa: CASSRGNEQFF
cdr3_nt: TGTGCCAGCAGCCGTGGTAATGAGCAGTTCTTC

v_call: TRBV10-3
d_call: .
cdr3_length: 13
clone_size: .
j_call: TRBJ2-7
cdr3_aa: CAISEGAPYEQYF
cdr3_nt: TGTGCCATCAGTGAGGGGGCGCCCTACGAGCAGTACTTC

v_call: TRBV7-9
d_call: .
cdr3_length: 16
clone_size: .
j_call: TRBJ1-1
cdr3_aa: CASSPLGFGRNTEAFF
cdr3_nt: TGTGCCAGCAGCCCCTTGGGTTTCGGTAGGAACACTGAAGCTTTCTTT

v_call: TRBV5-1
d_call: TRBD1
cdr3_length: 13
clone_size: medium-sized
j_call: TRBJ2-5
cdr3_aa: CASSLTGAKTQYF
cdr3_nt: TGCGCCAGCAGCTTGACAGGGGCTAAGACCCAGTACTTC

v_call: TRBV7-2
d_call: TRBD1
cdr3_length: 13
clone_size: .
j_call: TRBJ2-3
cdr3_aa: CASRRQGADTQYF
cdr3_nt: TGTGCCAGCAGACGACAGGGGGCAGATACGCAGTATTTT

v_call: TRBV19
d_call: TRBD1
cdr3_length: 13
clone_size: once
j_call: TRBJ1-1
cdr3_aa: CASSMRQGAEAFF
cdr3_nt: TGTGCCAGTAGTATGAGACAGGGCGCTGAAGCTTTCTTT

v_call: TRBV6-5
d_call: .
cdr3_length: 15
clone_size: .
j_call: TRBJ1-3
cdr3_aa: CASSYSGGSGNTIYF
cdr3_nt: TGTGCCAGCAGTTACTCCGGGGGCTCTGGAAACACCATATATTTT

v_call: TRBV5-6
d_call: TRBD1
cdr3_length: 13
clone_size: .
j_call: TRBJ1-1
cdr3_aa: CASSFGQVAEAFF
cdr3_nt: TGTGCCAGCAGCTTCGGACAGGTTGCTGAAGCTTTCTTT

v_call: TRBV9
d_call: TRBD1
cdr3_length: 14
clone_size: .
j_call: TRBJ1-2
cdr3_aa: CASTGDRGSGGYTF
cdr3_nt: TGTGCCAGCACGGGGGACAGGGGATCGGGCGGCTACACCTTC

v_call: TRBV7-9
d_call: .
cdr3_length: 13
clone_size: .
j_call: TRBJ1-1
cdr3_aa: CASSWKAGTEAFF
cdr3_nt: TGTGCCAGCAGCTGGAAGGCGGGGACTGAAGCTTTCTTT

v_call: TRBV19
d_call: TRBD1
cdr3_length: 18
clone_size: .
j_call: TRBJ1-5
cdr3_aa: CASSIAAGGTYSNQPQHF
cdr3_nt: TGTGCCAGTAGTATTGCAGCAGGGGGCACTTATAGCAATCAGCCCCAGCATTTT

v_call: TRBV5-1
d_call: .
cdr3_length: 17
clone_size: .
j_call: TRBJ2-3
cdr3_aa: CASSKGAGLAGTDTQYF
cdr3_nt: TGCGCCAGCAGTAAAGGAGCCGGGTTGGCTGGCACAGATACGCAGTATTTT

v_call: TRBV6-2/TRBV6-3
d_call: .
cdr3_length: 17
clone_size: .
j_call: TRBJ1-5
cdr3_aa: CASSYNYEGSLNQPQHF
cdr3_nt: TGTGCCAGCAGTTACAATTATGAGGGAAGCCTCAATCAGCCCCAGCATTTT

v_call: TRBV11-2
d_call: .
cdr3_length: 15
clone_size: .
j_call: TRBJ2-6
cdr3_aa: CASSSGPSGANVLTF
cdr3_nt: TGTGCCAGCAGCTCTGGGCCTTCTGGGGCCAACGTCCTGACTTTC

v_call: TRBV6-5
d_call: TRBD1
cdr3_length: 15
clone_size: once
j_call: TRBJ2-7
cdr3_aa: CASRKQGKVIDEQYF
cdr3_nt: TGTGCCAGCAGAAAACAGGGGAAGGTTATTGACGAGCAGTACTTC

v_call: TRBV6-6
d_call: TRBD2
cdr3_length: 14
clone_size: .
j_call: TRBJ2-3
cdr3_aa: CASRLTSGGDTQYF
cdr3_nt: TGTGCCAGCAGGCTGACTAGCGGGGGAGATACGCAGTATTTT

v_call: TRBV6-1
d_call: TRBD1
cdr3_length: 17
clone_size: .
j_call: TRBJ2-2
cdr3_aa: CASSDIFGTGGTGELFF
cdr3_nt: TGTGCCAGCAGTGACATTTTCGGGACAGGGGGGACCGGGGAGCTGTTTTTT

v_call: TRBV4-2
d_call: .
cdr3_length: 20
clone_size: .
j_call: TRBJ1-2
cdr3_aa: CASSQDLLSDRYGKTYGYTF
cdr3_nt: TGTGCCAGCAGCCAAGATCTTTTATCCGACAGATACGGCAAAACTTATGGCTACACCTTC

v_call: TRBV2
d_call: .
cdr3_length: 11
clone_size: .
j_call: TRBJ2-7
cdr3_aa: CASSGTYEQYF
cdr3_nt: TGTGCCAGCAGTGGTACGTACGAGCAGTACTTC

v_call: TRBV6-2/TRBV6-3
d_call: TRBD1
cdr3_length: 16
clone_size: .
j_call: TRBJ1-1
cdr3_aa: CASSDLATGANTEAFF
cdr3_nt: TGTGCCAGCAGTGACTTAGCGACAGGGGCGAACACTGAAGCTTTCTTT

v_call: TRBV30
d_call: .
cdr3_length: 14
clone_size: .
j_call: TRBJ1-2
cdr3_aa: CAYRTTYATYGYTF
cdr3_nt: TGTGCCTATAGAACGACGTATGCCACCTATGGCTACACCTTC

v_call: TRBV19
d_call: TRBD1
cdr3_length: 15
clone_size: .
j_call: TRBJ1-3
cdr3_aa: CASSDRALSGNTIYF
cdr3_nt: TGTGCCAGTTCCGACAGGGCCCTCTCTGGAAACACCATATATTTT

v_call: TRBV14
d_call: TRBD1
cdr3_length: 15
clone_size: .
j_call: TRBJ1-5
cdr3_aa: CASSLRDRENQPQHF
cdr3_nt: TGTGCCAGCAGCCTCCGGGACAGGGAAAATCAGCCCCAGCATTTT

v_call: TRBV6-2/TRBV6-3
d_call: .
cdr3_length: 13
clone_size: few
j_call: TRBJ1-1
cdr3_aa: CASSAQGNTEAFF
cdr3_nt: TGTGCCAGCAGTGCACAGGGGAACACTGAAGCTTTCTTT

v_call: TRBV6-5
d_call: .
cdr3_length: 14
clone_size: .
j_call: TRBJ1-5
cdr3_aa: CASSRGSGDQPQHF
cdr3_nt: TGTGCCAGCAGCCGAGGGAGTGGGGATCAGCCCCAGCATTTT

v_call: TRBV7-2
d_call: .
cdr3_length: 14
clone_size: .
j_call: TRBJ2-5
cdr3_aa: CASSRGGAEETQYF
cdr3_nt: TGTGCCAGCAGCCGCGGTGGGGCGGAAGAGACCCAGTACTTC

v_call: TRBV30
d_call: .
cdr3_length: 13
clone_size: .
j_call: TRBJ2-2
cdr3_aa: CAWSKVGPGELFF
cdr3_nt: TGTGCCTGGAGTAAAGTGGGCCCCGGGGAGCTGTTTTTT

v_call: TRBV2
d_call: .
cdr3_length: 16
clone_size: .
j_call: TRBJ1-2
cdr3_aa: CASSEGALRVYYGYTF
cdr3_nt: TGTGCCAGCAGTGAAGGGGCACTGAGGGTTTACTATGGCTACACCTTC

v_call: TRBV7-9
d_call: .
cdr3_length: 12
clone_size: .
j_call: TRBJ1-1
cdr3_aa: CASSLVNTEAFF
cdr3_nt: TGTGCCAGCAGCTTAGTCAACACTGAAGCTTTCTTT

v_call: TRBV5-1
d_call: TRBD1
cdr3_length: 17
clone_size: .
j_call: TRBJ1-1
cdr3_aa: CASSSRGDRVQNTEAFF
cdr3_nt: TGCGCCAGCAGCTCCCGCGGGGACAGGGTCCAGAACACTGAAGCTTTCTTT

v_call: TRBV7-8
d_call: TRBD1
cdr3_length: 13
clone_size: .
j_call: TRBJ1-5
cdr3_aa: CASSLTGNQPQHF
cdr3_nt: TGTGCCAGCAGCTTGACAGGGAATCAGCCCCAGCATTTT